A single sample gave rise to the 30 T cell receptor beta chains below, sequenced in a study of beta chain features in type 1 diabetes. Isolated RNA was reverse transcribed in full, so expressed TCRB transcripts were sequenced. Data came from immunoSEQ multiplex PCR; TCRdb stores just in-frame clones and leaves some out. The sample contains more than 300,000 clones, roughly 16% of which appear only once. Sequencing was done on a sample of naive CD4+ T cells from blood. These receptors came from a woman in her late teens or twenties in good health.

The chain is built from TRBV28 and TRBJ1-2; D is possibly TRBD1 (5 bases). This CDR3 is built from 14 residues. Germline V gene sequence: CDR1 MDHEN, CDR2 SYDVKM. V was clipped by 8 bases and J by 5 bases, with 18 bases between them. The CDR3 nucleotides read TGTGCCAGCCGATTGACCGGGACTCGGTATGGCTACACCTTC. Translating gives CASRLTGTRYGYTF.

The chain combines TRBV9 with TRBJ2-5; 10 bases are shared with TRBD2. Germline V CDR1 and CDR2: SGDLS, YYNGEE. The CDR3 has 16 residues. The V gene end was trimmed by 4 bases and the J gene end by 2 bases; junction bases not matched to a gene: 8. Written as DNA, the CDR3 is TGTGCCAGCAGCCCCTCTGGACTAGCGGCGCAAGAGACCCAGTACTTC. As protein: CASSPSGLAAQETQYF.

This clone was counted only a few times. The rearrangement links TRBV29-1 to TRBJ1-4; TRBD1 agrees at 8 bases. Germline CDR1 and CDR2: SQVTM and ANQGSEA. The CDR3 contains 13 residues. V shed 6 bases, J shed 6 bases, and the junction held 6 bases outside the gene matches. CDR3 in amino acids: CSVRTGGYEKLFF. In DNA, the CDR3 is TGCAGCGTCAGAACAGGGGGTTATGAAAAACTGTTTTTT.

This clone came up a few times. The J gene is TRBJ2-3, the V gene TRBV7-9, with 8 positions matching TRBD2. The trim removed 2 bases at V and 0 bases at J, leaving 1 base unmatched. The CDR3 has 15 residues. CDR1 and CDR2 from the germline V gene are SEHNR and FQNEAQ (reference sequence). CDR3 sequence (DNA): TGTGCCAGCAGCTTAATAGCGGGAAGCACAGATACGCAGTATTTT. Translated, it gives CASSLIAGSTDTQYF.

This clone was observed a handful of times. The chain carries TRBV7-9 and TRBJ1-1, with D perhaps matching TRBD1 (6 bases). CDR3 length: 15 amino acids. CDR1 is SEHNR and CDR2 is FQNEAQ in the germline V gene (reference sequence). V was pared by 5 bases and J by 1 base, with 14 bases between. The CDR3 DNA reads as TGTGCCAGCAGCAGGGGGGGGGCGTCGAACACTGAAGCTTTCTTT. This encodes CASSRGGASNTEAFF. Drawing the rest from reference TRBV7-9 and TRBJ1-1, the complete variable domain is DTGVSQNPRHKITKRGQNVTFRCDPISEHNRLYWYRQTLGQGPEFLTYFQNEAQLEKSRLLSDRFSAERPKGSFSTLEIQRTEQGDSAMYLCASSRGGASNTEAFFGQGTRLTVV.

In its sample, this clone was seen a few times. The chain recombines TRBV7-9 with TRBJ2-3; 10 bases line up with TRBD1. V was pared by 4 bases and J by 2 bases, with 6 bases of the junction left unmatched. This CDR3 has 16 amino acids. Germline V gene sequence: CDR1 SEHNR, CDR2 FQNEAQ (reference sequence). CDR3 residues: CASSSGQGSTTDTQYF. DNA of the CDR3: TGTGCCAGCAGCTCGGGACAGGGGTCTACCACAGATACGCAGTATTTT.

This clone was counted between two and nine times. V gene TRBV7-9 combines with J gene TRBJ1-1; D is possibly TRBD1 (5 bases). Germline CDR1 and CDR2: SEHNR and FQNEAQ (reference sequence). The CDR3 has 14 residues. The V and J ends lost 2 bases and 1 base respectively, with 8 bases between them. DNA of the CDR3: TGTGCCAGCAGCTTATTAGGACAGAACACTGAAGCTTTCTTT. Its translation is CASSLLGQNTEAFF.

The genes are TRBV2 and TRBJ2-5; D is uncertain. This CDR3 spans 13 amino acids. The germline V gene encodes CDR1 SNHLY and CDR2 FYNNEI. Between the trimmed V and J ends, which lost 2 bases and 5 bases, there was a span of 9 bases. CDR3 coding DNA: TGTGCCAGCAGTGAATTACTTCGGGAGACCCAGTACTTC. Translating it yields CASSELLRETQYF.

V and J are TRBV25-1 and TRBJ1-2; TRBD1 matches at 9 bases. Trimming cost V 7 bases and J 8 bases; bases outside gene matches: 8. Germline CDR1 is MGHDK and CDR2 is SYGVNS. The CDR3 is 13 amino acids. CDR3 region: CASNLRDREGYTF. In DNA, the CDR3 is TGTGCCAGCAATCTCCGGGACAGGGAAGGCTACACCTTC.

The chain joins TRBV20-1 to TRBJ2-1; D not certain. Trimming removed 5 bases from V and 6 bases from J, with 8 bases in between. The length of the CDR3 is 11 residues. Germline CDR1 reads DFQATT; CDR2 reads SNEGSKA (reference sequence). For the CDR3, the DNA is TGCAGTGCTTCCGTCGGCAATGAGCAGTTCTTC. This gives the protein CSASVGNEQFF.

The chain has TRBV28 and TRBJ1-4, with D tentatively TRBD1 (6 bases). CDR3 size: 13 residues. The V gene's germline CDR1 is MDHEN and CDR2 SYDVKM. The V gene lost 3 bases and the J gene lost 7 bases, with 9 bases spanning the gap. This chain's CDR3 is CASSFRRGEKLFF. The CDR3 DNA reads TGTGCCAGCAGTTTTCGCAGGGGTGAAAAACTGTTTTTT.

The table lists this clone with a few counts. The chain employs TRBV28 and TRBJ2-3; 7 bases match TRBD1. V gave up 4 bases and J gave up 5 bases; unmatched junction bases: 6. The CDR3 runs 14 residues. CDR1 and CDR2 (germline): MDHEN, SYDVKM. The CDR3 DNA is TGTGCCAGCAGTTCCACCGGGACAGTAGATACGCAGTATTTT. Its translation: CASSSTGTVDTQYF.

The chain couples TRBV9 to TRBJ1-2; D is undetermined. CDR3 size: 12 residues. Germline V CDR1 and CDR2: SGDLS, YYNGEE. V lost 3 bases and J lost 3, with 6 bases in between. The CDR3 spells CASSAGYYGYTF. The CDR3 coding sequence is TGTGCCAGCAGCGCGGGGTACTATGGCTACACCTTC.

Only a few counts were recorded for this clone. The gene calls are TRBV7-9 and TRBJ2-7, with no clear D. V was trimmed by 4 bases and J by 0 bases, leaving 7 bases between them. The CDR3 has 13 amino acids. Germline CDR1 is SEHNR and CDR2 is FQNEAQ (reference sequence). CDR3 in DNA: TGTGCCAGCAGCTCGGAGACCTCCTACGAGCAGTACTTC. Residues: CASSSETSYEQYF.

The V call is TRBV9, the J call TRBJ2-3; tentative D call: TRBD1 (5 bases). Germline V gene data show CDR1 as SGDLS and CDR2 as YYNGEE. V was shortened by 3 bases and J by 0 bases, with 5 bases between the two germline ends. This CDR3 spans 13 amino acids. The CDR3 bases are TGTGCCAGCAGCGGGGGCAGCACAGATACGCAGTATTTT. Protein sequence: CASSGGSTDTQYF. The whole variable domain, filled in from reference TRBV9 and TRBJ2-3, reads DSGVTQTPKHLITATGQRVTLRCSPRSGDLSVYWYQQSLDQGLQFLIQYYNGEERAKGNILERFSAQQFPDLHSELNLSSLELGDSALYFCASSGGSTDTQYFGPGTRLTVL.

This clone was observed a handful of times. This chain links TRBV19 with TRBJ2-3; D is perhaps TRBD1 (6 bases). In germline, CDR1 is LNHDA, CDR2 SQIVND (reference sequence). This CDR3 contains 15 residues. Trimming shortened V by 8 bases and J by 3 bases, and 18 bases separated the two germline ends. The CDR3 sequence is CASGPTGKWTDTQYF. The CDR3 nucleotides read TGTGCCAGTGGGCCTACAGGGAAGTGGACAGATACGCAGTATTTT.

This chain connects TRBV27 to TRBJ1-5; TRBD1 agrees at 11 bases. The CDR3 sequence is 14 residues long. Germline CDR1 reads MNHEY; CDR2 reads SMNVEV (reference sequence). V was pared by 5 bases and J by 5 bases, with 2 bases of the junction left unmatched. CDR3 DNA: TGTGCCAGCAGTAGGACAGGGGGCGATCAGCCCCAGCATTTT. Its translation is CASSRTGGDQPQHF.

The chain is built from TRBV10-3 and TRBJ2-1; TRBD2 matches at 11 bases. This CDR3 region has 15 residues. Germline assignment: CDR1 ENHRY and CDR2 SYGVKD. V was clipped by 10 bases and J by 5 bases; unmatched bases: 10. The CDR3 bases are TGTGCCACCCTCTTGGGACTAGCGGCAAACAATGAGCAGTTCTTC. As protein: CATLLGLAANNEQFF.

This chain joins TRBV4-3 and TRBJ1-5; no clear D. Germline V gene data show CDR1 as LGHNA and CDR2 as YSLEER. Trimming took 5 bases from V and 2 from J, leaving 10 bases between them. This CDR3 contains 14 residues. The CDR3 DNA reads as TGCGCCAGCAGCACCCACGGGGGCAATCAGCCCCAGCATTTT. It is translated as CASSTHGGNQPQHF.

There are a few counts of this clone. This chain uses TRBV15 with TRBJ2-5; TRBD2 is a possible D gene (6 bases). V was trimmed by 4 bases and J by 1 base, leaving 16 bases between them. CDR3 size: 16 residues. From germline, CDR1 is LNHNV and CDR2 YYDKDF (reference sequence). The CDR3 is CATSKQPGLPQETQYF. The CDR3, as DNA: TGTGCCACCAGCAAACAACCGGGACTTCCCCAAGAGACCCAGTACTTC.

The DNA for the CDR3 is TGTGCCAGCAGTGGCGGAGGAACGTTGGAGACCCAGTACTTC. This translates into CASSGGGTLETQYF. The chain links TRBV28 to TRBJ2-5; TRBD2 might be the D (5 bases). Germline loops: CDR1 MDHEN, CDR2 SYDVKM. Trimming shortened V by 5 bases and J by 5 bases, and 15 bases separated the two germline ends. There are 14 residues in the CDR3.

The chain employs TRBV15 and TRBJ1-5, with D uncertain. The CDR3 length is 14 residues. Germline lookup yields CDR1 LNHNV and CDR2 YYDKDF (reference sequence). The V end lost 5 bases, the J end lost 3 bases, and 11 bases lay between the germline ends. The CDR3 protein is CATSWSDINQPQHF. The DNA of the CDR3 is TGTGCCACCAGCTGGTCAGATATCAATCAGCCCCAGCATTTT. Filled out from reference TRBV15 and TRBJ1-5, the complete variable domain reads DAMVIQNPRYQVTQFGKPVTLSCSQTLNHNVMYWYQQKSSQAPKLLFHYYDKDFNNEADTPDNFQSRRPNTSFCFLDIRSPGLGDTAMYLCATSWSDINQPQHFGDGTRLSIL.

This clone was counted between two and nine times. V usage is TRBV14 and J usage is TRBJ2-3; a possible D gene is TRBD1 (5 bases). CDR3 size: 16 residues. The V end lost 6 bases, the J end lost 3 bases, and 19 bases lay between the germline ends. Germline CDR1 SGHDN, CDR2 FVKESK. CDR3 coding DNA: TGTGCCAGCAGGCACCCCCCAGGGCCTCATACAGATACGCAGTATTTT. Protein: CASRHPPGPHTDTQYF.

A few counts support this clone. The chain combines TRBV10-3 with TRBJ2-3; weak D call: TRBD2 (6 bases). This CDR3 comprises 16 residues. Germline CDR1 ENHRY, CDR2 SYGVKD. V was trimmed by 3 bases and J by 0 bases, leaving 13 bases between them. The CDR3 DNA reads TGTGCCATCAGTGATATGTTAGCGGAAAGCACAGATACGCAGTATTTT. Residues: CAISDMLAESTDTQYF.

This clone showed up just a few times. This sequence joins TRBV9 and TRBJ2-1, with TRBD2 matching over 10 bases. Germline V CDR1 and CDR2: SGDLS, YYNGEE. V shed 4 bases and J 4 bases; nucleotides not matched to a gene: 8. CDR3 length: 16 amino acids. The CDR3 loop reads CASSPRTSGAYNEQFF. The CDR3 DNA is TGTGCCAGCAGCCCTCGGACTAGCGGAGCATACAATGAGCAGTTCTTC. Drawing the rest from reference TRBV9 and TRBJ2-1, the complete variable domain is DSGVTQTPKHLITATGQRVTLRCSPRSGDLSVYWYQQSLDQGLQFLIQYYNGEERAKGNILERFSAQQFPDLHSELNLSSLELGDSALYFCASSPRTSGAYNEQFFGPGTRLTVL.

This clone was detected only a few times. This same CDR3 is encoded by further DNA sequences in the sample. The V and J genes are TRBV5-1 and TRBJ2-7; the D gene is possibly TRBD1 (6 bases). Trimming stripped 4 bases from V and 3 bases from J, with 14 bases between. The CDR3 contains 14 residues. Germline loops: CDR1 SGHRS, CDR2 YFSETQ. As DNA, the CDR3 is TGCGCCAGCAGCCTAACAGGGACGGGCTACGAGCAGTACTTC. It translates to CASSLTGTGYEQYF. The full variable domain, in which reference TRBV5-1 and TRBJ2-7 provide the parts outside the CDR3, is KAGVTQTPRYLIKTRGQQVTLSCSPISGHRSVSWYQQTPGQGLQFLFEYFSETQRNKGNFPGRFSGRQFSNSRSEMNVSTLELGDSALYLCASSLTGTGYEQYFGPGTRLTVT.

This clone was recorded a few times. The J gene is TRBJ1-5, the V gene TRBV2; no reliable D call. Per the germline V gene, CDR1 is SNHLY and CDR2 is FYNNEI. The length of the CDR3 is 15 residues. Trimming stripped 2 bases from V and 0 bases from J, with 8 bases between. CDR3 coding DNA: TGTGCCAGCAGTGAAACGTTCTATAGCAATCAGCCCCAGCATTTT. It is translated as CASSETFYSNQPQHF. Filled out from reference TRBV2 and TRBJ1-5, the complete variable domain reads EPEVTQTPSHQVTQMGQEVILRCVPISNHLYFYWYRQILGQKVEFLVSFYNNEISEKSEIFDDQFSVERPDGSNFTLKIRSTKLEDSAMYFCASSETFYSNQPQHFGDGTRLSIL.

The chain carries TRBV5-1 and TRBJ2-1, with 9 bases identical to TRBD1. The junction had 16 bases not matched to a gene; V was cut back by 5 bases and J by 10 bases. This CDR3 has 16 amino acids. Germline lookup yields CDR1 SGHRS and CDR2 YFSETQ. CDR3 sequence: CASRPLTGGVPTEQFF. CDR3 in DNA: TGCGCCAGCAGACCTCTTACAGGGGGCGTTCCTACCGAGCAGTTCTTC.

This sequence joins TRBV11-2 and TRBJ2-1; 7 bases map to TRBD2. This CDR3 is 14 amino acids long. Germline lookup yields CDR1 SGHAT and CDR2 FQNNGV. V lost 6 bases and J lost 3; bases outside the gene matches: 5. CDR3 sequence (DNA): TGTGCCAGCAGTCGGGGAGGGATCTACAATGAGCAGTTCTTC. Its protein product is CASSRGGIYNEQFF. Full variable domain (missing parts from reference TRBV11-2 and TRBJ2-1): EAGVAQSPRYKIIEKRQSVAFWCNPISGHATLYWYQQILGQGPKLLIQFQNNGVVDDSQLPKDRFSAERLKGVDSTLKIQPAKLEDSAVYLCASSRGGIYNEQFFGPGTRLTVL.

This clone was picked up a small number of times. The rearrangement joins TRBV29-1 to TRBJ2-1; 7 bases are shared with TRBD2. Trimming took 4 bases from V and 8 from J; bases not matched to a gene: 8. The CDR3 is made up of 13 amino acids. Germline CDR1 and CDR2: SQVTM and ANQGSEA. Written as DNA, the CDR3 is TGCAGCGTTGGGCGGGAGAAGATCGATGAGCAGTTCTTC. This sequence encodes CSVGREKIDEQFF.